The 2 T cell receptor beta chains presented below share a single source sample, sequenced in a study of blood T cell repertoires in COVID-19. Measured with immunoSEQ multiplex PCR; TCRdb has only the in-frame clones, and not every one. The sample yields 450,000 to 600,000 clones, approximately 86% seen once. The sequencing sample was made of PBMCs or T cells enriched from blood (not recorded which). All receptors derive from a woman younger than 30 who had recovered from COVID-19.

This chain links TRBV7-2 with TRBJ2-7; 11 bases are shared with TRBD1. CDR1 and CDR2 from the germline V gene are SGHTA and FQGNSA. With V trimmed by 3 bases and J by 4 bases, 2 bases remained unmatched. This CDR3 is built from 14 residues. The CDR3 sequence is CASSFGTGGYEQYF. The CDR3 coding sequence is TGTGCCAGCAGCTTTGGGACAGGGGGATACGAGCAGTACTTC.

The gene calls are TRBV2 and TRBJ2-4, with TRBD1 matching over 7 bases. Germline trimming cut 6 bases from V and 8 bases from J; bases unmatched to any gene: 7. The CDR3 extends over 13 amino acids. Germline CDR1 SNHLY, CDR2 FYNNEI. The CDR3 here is CASSDGQVYIQYF. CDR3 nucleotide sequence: TGTGCCAGCAGCGACGGACAGGTATACATTCAGTACTTC.